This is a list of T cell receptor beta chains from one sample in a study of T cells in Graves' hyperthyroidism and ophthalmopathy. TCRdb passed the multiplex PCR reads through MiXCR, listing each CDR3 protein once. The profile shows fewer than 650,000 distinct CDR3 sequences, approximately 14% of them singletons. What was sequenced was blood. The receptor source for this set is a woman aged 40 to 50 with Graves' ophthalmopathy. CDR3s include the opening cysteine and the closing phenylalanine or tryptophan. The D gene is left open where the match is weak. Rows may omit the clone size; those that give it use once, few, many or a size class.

TGTGCCAGCAGTCCCCCCGGCACAGGGGGCCAGGTCCCCTACGAGCAGTACTTC	CASSPPGTGGQVPYEQYF	many	TRBV28	TRBD1	TRBJ2-7
TGCAGCGTTGCCGACGGGCGGGCTATGAACACTGAAGCTTTCTTT	CSVADGRAMNTEAFF	many	TRBV29-1	-	TRBJ1-1
TGTACCAGCTCACCGTTGGCCAGGGCAGAGACCCAGTACTTC	CTSSPLARAETQYF	-	TRBV18	-	TRBJ2-5
TGTGCCTGGAGTCCAACAGGGAATTCACCCCTCCACTTT	CAWSPTGNSPLHF	many	TRBV30	-	TRBJ1-6
TGTGCCAGCAGCTTACAAAGCGGGGCGAACACCGGGGAGCTGTTTTTT	CASSLQSGANTGELFF	-	TRBV11-2	TRBD2	TRBJ2-2
TGTGCCAGCAGCGAACTAGCGGGGGATTACGAGCAGTACTTC	CASSELAGDYEQYF	many	TRBV7-2	TRBD2	TRBJ2-7
TGTGCCACCCGGACAGGGCTTAACACTGAAGCTTTCTTT	CATRTGLNTEAFF	many	TRBV6-5	TRBD1	TRBJ1-1
TGTGCCAGCAGTGGGACAGGGCATGACACTGAAGCTTTCTTT	CASSGTGHDTEAFF	many	TRBV28	TRBD1	TRBJ1-1
TGTGCCAGCAGTGAAGTATCGACGGTAGATACGCAGTATTTT	CASSEVSTVDTQYF	many	TRBV6-1	-	TRBJ2-3
TGTGCCAGCAGCTTAGATGGAGTGCAGACCCAGTACTTC	CASSLDGVQTQYF	many	TRBV11-2	-	TRBJ2-5
TGCAGTGCTAGACCAGGGACGGATCCAAACTACGAGCAGTACTTC	CSARPGTDPNYEQYF	many	TRBV20-1	-	TRBJ2-7
TGTGCCAGTAGTAGAAGACAGGCAGACTACGAGCAGTACTTC	CASSRRQADYEQYF	many	TRBV19	-	TRBJ2-7
TGCAGTTCGGGACTAGCGGGACCAGATACGCAGTATTTT	CSSGLAGPDTQYF	few	TRBV20-1	TRBD2	TRBJ2-3
TGTGCCAGCAGCTTAGTAGCCCCCCCAGGAACGCAGTATTTT	CASSLVAPPGTQYF	-	TRBV11-2	-	TRBJ2-3
TGTGCCAGCAGTGTGGTCAGGGAAGGGACAGGGAACAATCAGCCCCAGCATTTT	CASSVVREGTGNNQPQHF	-	TRBV2	TRBD1	TRBJ1-5
TGTGCTAGTGCCCCGGGGGGGCTACCCCAAGAGACCCAGTACTTC	CASAPGGLPQETQYF	few	TRBV12-5	TRBD2	TRBJ2-5
TGTGCCAGCACCTCCGGCCAACTAAGGGGCGGCTACACCTTC	CASTSGQLRGGYTF	once	TRBV6-1	-	TRBJ1-2
TGTGCCAGCAGCTTAGTCGGCAGGGGGAACACCTACGAGCAGTACTTC	CASSLVGRGNTYEQYF	-	TRBV11-2	TRBD1	TRBJ2-7
TGCAGTGCTATTCAGAGCCGGTCCTACGAGCAGTACTTC	CSAIQSRSYEQYF	-	TRBV20-1	-	TRBJ2-7
TGTGCCATCAGAGGACAGCTTCAAGAGACCCAGTACTTC	CAIRGQLQETQYF	many	TRBV10-3	-	TRBJ2-5
TGCAGCGTTGACCCACAGATCTACTATGGCTACACCTTC	CSVDPQIYYGYTF	many	TRBV29-1	-	TRBJ1-2
TGTGCCAGCAGCTTAGCGACGGGAGGACACGAGACCCAGTACTTC	CASSLATGGHETQYF	many	TRBV7-8	TRBD2	TRBJ2-5
TGTGCCAGCAGTCCCTGGACTCTTAATCAGCCCCAGCATTTT	CASSPWTLNQPQHF	many	TRBV6-1	-	TRBJ1-5
TGTGCCTGGAGCCTTAGGGACAGGATGAACACCGGGGAGCTGTTTTTT	CAWSLRDRMNTGELFF	many	TRBV30	TRBD1	TRBJ2-2
TGTGCCAGCAGTTTATTAATTGAAGGGGCCGAGGGCAATCAGCCCCAGCATTTT	CASSLLIEGAEGNQPQHF	many	TRBV28	-	TRBJ1-5
TGTGCCTGGAGTTCCCAGGTGGGAAACACCATATATTTT	CAWSSQVGNTIYF	-	TRBV30	-	TRBJ1-3
TGTGCCAGTAGTATAGATATAGGACAGTTGAACACTGAAGCTTTCTTT	CASSIDIGQLNTEAFF	many	TRBV19	-	TRBJ1-1
TGCGCCAGCAGAGGAGGAACAGGGGTCCAAGAGACCCAGTACTTC	CASRGGTGVQETQYF	many	TRBV5-1	TRBD1	TRBJ2-5
TGCGCCAGCAGCGAATGGGCCAGGGGGCCGGTCACCGGGGAGCTGTTTTTT	CASSEWARGPVTGELFF	-	TRBV5-1	TRBD1	TRBJ2-2
TGTGCCAGCAGCTTAGGAGGGGGACTAGCGAGTGAGACCCAGTACTTC	CASSLGGGLASETQYF	many	TRBV11-2	TRBD2	TRBJ2-5
TGTGCCAGCAGCCACCAGACAGGGTCCGGCACTGAAGCTTTCTTT	CASSHQTGSGTEAFF	few	TRBV5-8	TRBD1	TRBJ1-1
TGCGCCAGCAGCTCAAGAGGCGGATCTGAGCCCTACGAGCAGTACTTC	CASSSRGGSEPYEQYF	-	TRBV4-1	-	TRBJ2-7
TGCGCCAGCAGCCTCACACAGGGTGTCACTGAAGCTTTCTTT	CASSLTQGVTEAFF	-	TRBV4-1	-	TRBJ1-1